This T cell receptor beta chain was recovered during a study of shared clonotypes between healthy human individuals. Authors' data handling: Filtering differed because ImmunoSEQ produced junction-only sequences that carried no quality scores. Sequencing used immunoSEQ multiplex PCR; TCRdb keeps in-frame clones, though not all of them. Clone size and the V and J calls come from that table; the DNA yielded D and trimming. Of 2 million to 3 million clones listed, approximately 94% are singletons. The CDR3 is 15 residues long. The V gene lost 0 bases and the J gene lost 2 bases, with 11 bases spanning the gap. Germline V lookup: CDR1 KGHSY, CDR2 FQNENV. With respect to this clone: What it recognizes is unknown.

Overall study findings and caveats: Larger estimated richness was generally seen in naive subsets than in memory subsets. Sequencing depth was a factor that was expected to affect clonotype sharing among donors. Several donors held around 5% of naive CD4 clonotypes in common.

The genes are TRBV16 and TRBJ2-7, with a possible D match to TRBD1 (5 bases). The sample was naive CD4+ T cells sorted from blood. Subset: CD45RA+ positively selected. This receptor was taken from a man in his late teens or twenties in good health. The CDR3 nucleotides read TGTGCCAGCAGCCAATCAGGGGCAGGGACCTACGAGCAGTACTTC. This codes for CASSQSGAGTYEQYF.